The present entry profiles one T cell receptor beta chain with its context. Its antigen specificity is not known. This record belongs to a study of CXCR3-negative and CXCR3-positive naive CD8 T cells (dated by TCRdb to between 2018 and 2021). Notes on the research overall: In total, 130 million or so TRB reads were obtained, which works out to roughly 1.5 +/- 0.3 million reads per library. Data from about 10 donors, pooled across two independent experiments, went into the diversity and physicochemical repertoire analyses. TRBV-TRBJ cluster analysis included naive subsets from roughly 5 donors and memory cells from 3 donors. Paper-wide results and their limitations: Both naive subsets had comparably high repertoire diversity, while memory CD8+ T cells had much lower repertoire diversity. Within the same donor, TRBV-TRBJ usage looked similar between naive CXCR3-negative and CXCR3-positive cells, but memory cells had distinct patterns. Because surface CD5, which is linked to self-reactivity in mice, was comparable between the naive subsets, TCR interaction strength was also inferred from TRB CDR3 physicochemical properties. Freshly isolated PBMCs were used for most assays because CXCR3 expression went down partially after cryopreservation.

The run used a NextSeq 550. The Human TCR Profiling Kit (MiLaboratory) was used to make UMI-labeled 5' RACE TRB cDNA libraries. cDNA synthesis used the entire amount of extracted RNA, and PCR amplification then used the entire amount of cDNA produced. The libraries were made side by side, with each library going through the same number of PCR cycles. The study's processing was this. With a minimum of two reads required per UMI, MIGEC and MiXCR pulled out about 49,000 +/- 11,000 unique UMI-labeled TRB cDNA molecules from each library. An average of approximately 40,000 +/- 10,000 functional in-frame TRB CDR3 nucleotide clonotypes without stop codons was found per library. After each sample was downsampled to 5000 UMI-labeled TRB molecules, VDJtools was used to calculate diversity metrics such as normalized Shannon-Wiener and Chao1. For the central five CDR3 residues, VDJtools calculated physicochemical properties weighted by clonotype size, namely interaction energy, strength, volume and Kidera factor 4. TCRdb reprocessed the sequencing reads and holds a single record per CDR3 protein sequence, with no DNA. TCRdb assigned the V and J calls; the authors' analysis was not used. The table for this sample records approximately 41,000 distinct CDR3 sequences. The biggest ten clones account for roughly 15% of the sample.

For each CD8+ T cell subset, flow sorting was done in triplicate, and around 300,000 cells per subset went directly into RLT lysis buffer. Standard density gradient centrifugation was used to isolate peripheral blood mononuclear cells from buffy coats. An RNeasy Mini Kit was used to extract total RNA from the sorted cells. Sequencing was carried out using memory CD8+ T cells from blood. This sample's cell subset or site label indicates: conventional CD8+ memory T cells (TMEM), sorted as controls. This sequence originates from a human donor in good health. Some clones in this sample may be carry-over from other donors' samples.

Here the CDR3 is given as CASSDGRRSTDTQYF. This sequence uses TRBV6-4 and TRBJ2-3; TCRdb calls TRBD1, which cannot be checked without DNA. The germline V gene specifies MRHNA as CDR1 and SNTAGT as CDR2. From cysteine to phenylalanine, the CDR3 is 15 amino acids long. No DNA sequence is on record.